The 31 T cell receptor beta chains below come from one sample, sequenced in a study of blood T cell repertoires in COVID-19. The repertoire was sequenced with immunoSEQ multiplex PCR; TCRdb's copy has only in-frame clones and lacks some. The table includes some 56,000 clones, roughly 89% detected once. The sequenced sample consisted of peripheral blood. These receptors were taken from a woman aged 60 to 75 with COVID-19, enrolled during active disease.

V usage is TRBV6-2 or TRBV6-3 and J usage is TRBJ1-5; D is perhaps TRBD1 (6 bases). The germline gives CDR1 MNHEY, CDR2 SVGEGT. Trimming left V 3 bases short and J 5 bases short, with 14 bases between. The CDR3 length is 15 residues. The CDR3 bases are TGTGCCAGCAGTTATAAGACAGGACGGGATCAGCCCCAGCATTTT. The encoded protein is CASSYKTGRDQPQHF.

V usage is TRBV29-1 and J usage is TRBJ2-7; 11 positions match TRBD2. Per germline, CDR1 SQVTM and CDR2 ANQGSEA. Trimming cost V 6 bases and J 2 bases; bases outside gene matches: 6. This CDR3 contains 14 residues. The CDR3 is CSVRLAGRAYEQYF. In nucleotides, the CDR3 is TGCAGCGTCCGACTAGCGGGGAGGGCCTACGAGCAGTACTTC.

CDR3 in DNA: TGTGCCAGCAGCTTAGGGGCTAGCGGGGGGCCCCAAGAGACCCAGTACTTC. It codes for CASSLGASGGPQETQYF. This rearrangement joins TRBV7-7 to TRBJ2-5; 11 bases line up with TRBD2. V was clipped by 1 base and J by 1 base; unmatched bases: 5. This CDR3 has 17 amino acids. CDR1 SSHAT and CDR2 FNYEAQ come from the germline V gene (reference sequence).

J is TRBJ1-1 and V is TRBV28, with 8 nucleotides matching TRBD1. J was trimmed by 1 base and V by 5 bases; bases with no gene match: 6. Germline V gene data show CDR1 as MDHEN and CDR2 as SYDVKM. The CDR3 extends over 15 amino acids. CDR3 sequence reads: CASSPEGQANTEAFF. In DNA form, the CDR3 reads TGTGCCAGCAGTCCAGAGGGACAGGCGAACACTGAAGCTTTCTTT.

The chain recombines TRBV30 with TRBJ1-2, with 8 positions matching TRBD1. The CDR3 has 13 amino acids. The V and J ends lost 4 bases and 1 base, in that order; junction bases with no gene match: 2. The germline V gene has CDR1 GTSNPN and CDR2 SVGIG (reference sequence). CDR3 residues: CAWTQGVNYGYTF. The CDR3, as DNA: TGTGCCTGGACACAGGGGGTTAACTATGGCTACACCTTC.

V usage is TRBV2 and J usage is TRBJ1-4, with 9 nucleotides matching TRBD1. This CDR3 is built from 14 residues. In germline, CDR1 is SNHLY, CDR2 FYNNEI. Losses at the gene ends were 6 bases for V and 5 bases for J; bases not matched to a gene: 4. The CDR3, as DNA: TGTGCCAGCAGCCTGGGACAGGGAAATGAAAAACTGTTTTTT. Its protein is CASSLGQGNEKLFF. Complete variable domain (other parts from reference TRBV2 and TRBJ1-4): EPEVTQTPSHQVTQMGQEVILRCVPISNHLYFYWYRQILGQKVEFLVSFYNNEISEKSEIFDDQFSVERPDGSNFTLKIRSTKLEDSAMYFCASSLGQGNEKLFFGSGTQLSVL.

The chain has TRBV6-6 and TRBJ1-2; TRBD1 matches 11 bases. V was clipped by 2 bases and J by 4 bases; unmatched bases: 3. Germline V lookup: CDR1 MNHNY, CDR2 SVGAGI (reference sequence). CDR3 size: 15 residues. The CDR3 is CASSYGDRGSYGYTF. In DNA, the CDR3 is TGTGCCAGCAGTTACGGGGACAGGGGGAGCTATGGCTACACCTTC.

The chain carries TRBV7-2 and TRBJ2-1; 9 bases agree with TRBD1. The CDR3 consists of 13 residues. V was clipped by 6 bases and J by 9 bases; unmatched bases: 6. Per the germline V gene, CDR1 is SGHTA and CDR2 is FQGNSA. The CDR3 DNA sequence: TGTGCCAGCAGGGAAATACAGGGGGCTGAGCAGTTCTTC. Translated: CASREIQGAEQFF.

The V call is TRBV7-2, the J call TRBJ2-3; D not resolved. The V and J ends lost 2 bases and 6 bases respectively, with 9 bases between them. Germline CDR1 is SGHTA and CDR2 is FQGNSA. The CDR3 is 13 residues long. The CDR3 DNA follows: TGTGCCAGCAGCTTAACATCGCCGGATACGCAGTATTTT. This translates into CASSLTSPDTQYF.

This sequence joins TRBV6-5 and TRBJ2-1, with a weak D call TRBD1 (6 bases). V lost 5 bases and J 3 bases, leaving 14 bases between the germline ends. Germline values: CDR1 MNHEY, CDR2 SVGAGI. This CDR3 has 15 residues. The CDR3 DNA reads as TGTGCCAGCAGTCCCCCCGGGACATACTACAATGAGCAGTTCTTC. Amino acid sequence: CASSPPGTYYNEQFF.

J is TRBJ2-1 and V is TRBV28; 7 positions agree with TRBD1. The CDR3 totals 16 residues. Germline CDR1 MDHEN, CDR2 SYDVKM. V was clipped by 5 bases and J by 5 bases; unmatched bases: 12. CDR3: CASSPYALTGDNEQFF. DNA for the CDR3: TGTGCCAGCAGTCCCTATGCACTCACAGGGGACAATGAGCAGTTCTTC.

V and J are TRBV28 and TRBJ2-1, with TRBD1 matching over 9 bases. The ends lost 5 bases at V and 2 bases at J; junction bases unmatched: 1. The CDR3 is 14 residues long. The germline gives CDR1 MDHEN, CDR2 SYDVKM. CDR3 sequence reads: CASSTGGAYNEQFF. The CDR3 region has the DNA TGTGCCAGCAGTACAGGGGGCGCCTACAATGAGCAGTTCTTC. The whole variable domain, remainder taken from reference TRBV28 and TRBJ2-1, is DVKVTQSSRYLVKRTGEKVFLECVQDMDHENMFWYRQDPGLGLRLIYFSYDVKMKEKGDIPEGYSVSREKKERFSLILESASTNQTSMYLCASSTGGAYNEQFFGPGTRLTVL.

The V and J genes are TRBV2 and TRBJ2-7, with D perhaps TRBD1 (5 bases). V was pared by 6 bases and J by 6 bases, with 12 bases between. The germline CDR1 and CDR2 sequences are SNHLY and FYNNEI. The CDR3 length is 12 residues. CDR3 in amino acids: CASRLTVGEQYF. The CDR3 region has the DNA TGTGCCAGCAGATTGACAGTAGGCGAGCAGTACTTC. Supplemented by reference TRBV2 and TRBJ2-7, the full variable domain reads EPEVTQTPSHQVTQMGQEVILRCVPISNHLYFYWYRQILGQKVEFLVSFYNNEISEKSEIFDDQFSVERPDGSNFTLKIRSTKLEDSAMYFCASRLTVGEQYFGPGTRLTVT.

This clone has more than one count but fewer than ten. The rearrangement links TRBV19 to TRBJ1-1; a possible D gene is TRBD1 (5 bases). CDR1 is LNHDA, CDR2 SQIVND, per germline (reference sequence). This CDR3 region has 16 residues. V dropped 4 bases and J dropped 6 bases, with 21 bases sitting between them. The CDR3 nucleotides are TGTGCCAGTAGTACGGGGCGCCCGGGGGGGAGGGCTGAAGCTTTCTTT. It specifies CASSTGRPGGRAEAFF.

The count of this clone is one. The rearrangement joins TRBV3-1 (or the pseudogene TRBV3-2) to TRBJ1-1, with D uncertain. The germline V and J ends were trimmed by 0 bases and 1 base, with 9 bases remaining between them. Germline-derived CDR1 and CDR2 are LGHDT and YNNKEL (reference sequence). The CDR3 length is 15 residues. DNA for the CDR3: TGTGCCAGCAGCCAAGATGAGCCAGGGAACACTGAAGCTTTCTTT. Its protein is CASSQDEPGNTEAFF.

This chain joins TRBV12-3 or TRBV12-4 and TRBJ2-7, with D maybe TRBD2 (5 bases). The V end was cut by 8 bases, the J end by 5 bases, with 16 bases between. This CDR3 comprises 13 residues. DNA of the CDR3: TGTGCCAGCTGCCGGGAAAGGGTCCACGAGCAGTACTTC. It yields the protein CASCRERVHEQYF.

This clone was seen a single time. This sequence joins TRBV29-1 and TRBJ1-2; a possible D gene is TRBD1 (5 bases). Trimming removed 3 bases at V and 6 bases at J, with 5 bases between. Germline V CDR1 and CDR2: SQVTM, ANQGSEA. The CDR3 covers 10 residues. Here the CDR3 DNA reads TGCAGCGTTGACAGGGATGGCTACACCTTC. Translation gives CSVDRDGYTF.

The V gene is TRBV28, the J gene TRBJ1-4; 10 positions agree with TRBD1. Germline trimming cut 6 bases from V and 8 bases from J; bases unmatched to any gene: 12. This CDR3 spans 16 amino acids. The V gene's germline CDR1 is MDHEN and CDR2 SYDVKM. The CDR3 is CASSSTTGTGEEKLFF. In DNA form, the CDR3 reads TGTGCCAGCAGCTCCACTACCGGGACAGGGGAAGAAAAACTGTTTTTT.

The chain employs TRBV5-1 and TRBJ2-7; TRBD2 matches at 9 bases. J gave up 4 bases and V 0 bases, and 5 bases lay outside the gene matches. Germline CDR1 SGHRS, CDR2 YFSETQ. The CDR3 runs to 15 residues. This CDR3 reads CASSLAGGLAYEQYF. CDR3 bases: TGCGCCAGCAGCTTGGCCGGGGGACTAGCTTACGAGCAGTACTTC.

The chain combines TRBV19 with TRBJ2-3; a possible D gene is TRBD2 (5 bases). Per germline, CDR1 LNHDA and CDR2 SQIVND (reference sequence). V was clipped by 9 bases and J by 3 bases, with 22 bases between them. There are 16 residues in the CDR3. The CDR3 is CASWSDEGVFTDTQYF. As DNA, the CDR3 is TGTGCCAGCTGGTCAGACGAGGGAGTCTTTACAGATACGCAGTATTTT.

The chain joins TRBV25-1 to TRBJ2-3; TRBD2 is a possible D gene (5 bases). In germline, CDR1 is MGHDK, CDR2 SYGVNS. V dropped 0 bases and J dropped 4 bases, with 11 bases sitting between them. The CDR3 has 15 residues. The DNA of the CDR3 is TGTGCCAGCAGTGAATATGGAGAGGGCGCAGATACGCAGTATTTT. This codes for CASSEYGEGADTQYF.

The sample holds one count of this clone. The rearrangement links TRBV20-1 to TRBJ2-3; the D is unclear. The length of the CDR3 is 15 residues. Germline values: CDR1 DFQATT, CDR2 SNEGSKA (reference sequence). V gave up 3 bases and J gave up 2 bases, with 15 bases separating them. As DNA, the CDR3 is TGCAGTGCTAGTTTGAATCGCGGAATCACAGATACGCAGTATTTT. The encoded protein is CSASLNRGITDTQYF.

Written as DNA, the CDR3 is TGTGCCAGCAGCCTCTTAGCGGGGGCGAACACCGGGGAGCTGTTTTTT. Translation: CASSLLAGANTGELFF. This rearrangement joins TRBV11-2 to TRBJ2-2; 9 bases align to TRBD2. Germline CDR1 and CDR2: SGHAT and FQNNGV. V trimming: 5 bases; J trimming: 0 bases; junction bases outside the gene matches: 4. The CDR3 runs 16 residues. The full variable domain, with the rest looked up from reference TRBV11-2 and TRBJ2-2, is EAGVAQSPRYKIIEKRQSVAFWCNPISGHATLYWYQQILGQGPKLLIQFQNNGVVDDSQLPKDRFSAERLKGVDSTLKIQPAKLEDSAVYLCASSLLAGANTGELFFGEGSRLTVL.

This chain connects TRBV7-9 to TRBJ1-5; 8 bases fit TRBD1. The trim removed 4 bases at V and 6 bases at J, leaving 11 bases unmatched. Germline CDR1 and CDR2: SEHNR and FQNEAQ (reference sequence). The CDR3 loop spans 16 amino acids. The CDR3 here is CASSSYHRGVGQPQHF. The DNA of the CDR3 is TGTGCCAGCAGCTCTTATCACAGGGGGGTAGGTCAGCCCCAGCATTTT.

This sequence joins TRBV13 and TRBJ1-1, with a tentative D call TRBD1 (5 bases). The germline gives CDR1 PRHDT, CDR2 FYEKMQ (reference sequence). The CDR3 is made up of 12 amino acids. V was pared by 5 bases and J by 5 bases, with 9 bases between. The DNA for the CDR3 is TGTGCCAGCAGCAGTCGGGGGACTGAAGCTTTCTTT. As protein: CASSSRGTEAFF.

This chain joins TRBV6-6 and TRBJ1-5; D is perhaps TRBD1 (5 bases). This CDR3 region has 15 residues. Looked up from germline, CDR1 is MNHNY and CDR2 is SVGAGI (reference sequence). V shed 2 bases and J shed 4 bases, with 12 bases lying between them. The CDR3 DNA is TGTGCCAGCAGTTACGCGGGGGGTCGGAATCAGCCCCAGCATTTT. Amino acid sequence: CASSYAGGRNQPQHF.

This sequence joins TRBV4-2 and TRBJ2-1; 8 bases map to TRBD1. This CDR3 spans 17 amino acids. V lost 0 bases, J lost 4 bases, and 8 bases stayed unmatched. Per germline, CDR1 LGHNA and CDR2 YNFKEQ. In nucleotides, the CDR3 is TGTGCCAGCAGCCAAGAGAGGACAGGGTCCCTATACAATGAGCAGTTCTTC. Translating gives CASSQERTGSLYNEQFF.

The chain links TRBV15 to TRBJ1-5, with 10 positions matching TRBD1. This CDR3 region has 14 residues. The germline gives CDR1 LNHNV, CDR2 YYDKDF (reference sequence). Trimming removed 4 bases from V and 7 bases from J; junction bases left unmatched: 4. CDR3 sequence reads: CATSKDRGQQPQHF. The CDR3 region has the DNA TGTGCCACCAGCAAAGACAGGGGGCAACAGCCCCAGCATTTT.

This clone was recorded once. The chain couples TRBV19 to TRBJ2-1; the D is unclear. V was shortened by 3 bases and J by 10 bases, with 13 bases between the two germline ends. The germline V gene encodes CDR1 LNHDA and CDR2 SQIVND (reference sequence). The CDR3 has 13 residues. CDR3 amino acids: CASSILLRGEQFF. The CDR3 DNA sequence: TGTGCCAGTAGTATTCTCCTCCGCGGAGAGCAGTTCTTC.

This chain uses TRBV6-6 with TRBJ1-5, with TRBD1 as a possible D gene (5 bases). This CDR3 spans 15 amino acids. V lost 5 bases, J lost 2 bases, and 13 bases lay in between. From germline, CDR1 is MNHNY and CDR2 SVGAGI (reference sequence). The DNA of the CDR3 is TGTGCCAGCAGTCTCTGGGGGGACGGCAATCAGCCCCAGCATTTT. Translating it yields CASSLWGDGNQPQHF.

The CDR3 loop is CASVDSSGNTIYF. CDR3 nucleotides: TGTGCCAGTGTCGACAGCTCTGGAAACACCATATATTTT. V usage is TRBV28 and J usage is TRBJ1-3; perhaps TRBD1 as D (5 bases). Germline V gene data show CDR1 as MDHEN and CDR2 as SYDVKM. The length of the CDR3 is 13 residues. V was shortened by 9 bases and J by 0 bases, with 9 bases between the two germline ends.